The rows below give T cell receptor beta chains drawn from one sample of a study of T-cell memory formation after mild COVID-19. TCRdb reprocessed the 5' RACE reads with MiXCR, giving one entry per CDR3 protein. The data hold 550,000 to 700,000 distinct CDR3 sequences, with approximately 15% observed a single time. Sequencing was done on a sample of PBMCs or a T cell subset sorted from them (not recorded which). Receptors were obtained from an adult woman who had mild COVID-19 (a few samples of this study predate the infection). Cell type and time point are not known. Each CDR3 is given with its conserved first and last residue. D genes are given only for firm matches. A row's size may be missing; if present it is once, few, many or a size class.

TRBJ2-7,-,-,TRBV11-3,TGTGCCAGCAGAACAGGACTGGGCTACGAGCAGTACTTC,CASRTGLGYEQYF
TRBJ1-6,-,-,TRBV9,TGTGCCAGCAGCGTAGCCGGCGGGGGCTCACCCCTCCACTTT,CASSVAGGGSPLHF
TRBJ1-2,few,TRBD1,TRBV14,TGTGCCAGCAGTTCCGGGACAGGGGTTGACTATGGCTACACCTTC,CASSSGTGVDYGYTF
TRBJ1-5,-,-,TRBV6-2/TRBV6-3,TGTGCCAGCAGCCCCAATGGGGGGTATCAGCCCCAGCATTTT,CASSPNGGYQPQHF
TRBJ1-1,-,TRBD1,TRBV12-3/TRBV12-4,TGTGCCAGCAGTCCGAGGGGGCTGGCCACTGAAGCTTTCTTT,CASSPRGLATEAFF
TRBJ2-2,few,-,TRBV11-1,TGTGCCAGCAGCTTAACCCTGACGGTATACACCGGGGAGCTGTTTTTT,CASSLTLTVYTGELFF
TRBJ2-3,many,-,TRBV7-6,TGTGCCAGCGATAACGGGTTCGGAAGTACAGATACGCAGTATTTT,CASDNGFGSTDTQYF
TRBJ2-4,-,-,TRBV29-1,TGCAGCGTTTTCGGGACATCTGGGATTCAGTACTTC,CSVFGTSGIQYF
TRBJ1-2,few,TRBD1,TRBV29-1,TGCAGCGTTGTCGGGACAGGGTCGGGCGGCGGCTACACCTTC,CSVVGTGSGGGYTF
TRBJ1-2,-,-,TRBV5-1,TGCGCCAGCAGATTGGACAGTTCCTATGGCTACACCTTC,CASRLDSSYGYTF
TRBJ2-7,many,TRBD1,TRBV7-9,TGTGCCAGCAGTAATCCCCCCGGGACAGCTCGCTACGAGCAGTACTTC,CASSNPPGTARYEQYF
TRBJ1-4,-,-,TRBV5-1,TGCGCCAGCAGCTTGGATACAGGGTCGGGGTATGCAACTAATGAAAAACTGTTTTTT,CASSLDTGSGYATNEKLFF
TRBJ2-7,few,-,TRBV7-6,TGTGCCAGCAGCTCCTTAAAGGGGTACGAGCAGTACTTC,CASSSLKGYEQYF
TRBJ1-3,few,-,TRBV21-1,TGTGCCAGCAGCAAAGGGGGACGGATCTCTGGAAACACCATATATTTT,CASSKGGRISGNTIYF
TRBJ2-1,-,TRBD2,TRBV13,TGTGCCAGCAGCCTGGGACTAAGAGCCGACAATGAGCAGTTCTTC,CASSLGLRADNEQFF
TRBJ2-7,-,-,TRBV10-1,TGCGCCAGCCGCGAGCGGAACGGGGCCTACGAGCAGTACTTC,CASRERNGAYEQYF
TRBJ2-7,-,-,TRBV21-1,TGTGCCAGCAGCAAAGGGGACACCTCCTACGAGCAGTACTTC,CASSKGDTSYEQYF
TRBJ1-5,-,-,TRBV29-1,TGCAGCGGGTCGACAGGTCCCAATCAGCCCCAGCATTTT,CSGSTGPNQPQHF
TRBJ2-1,-,TRBD2,TRBV2,TGTGCCAGCAGTGAGAGGGGACTAGCGGGGGGCAATGAGCAGTTCTTC,CASSERGLAGGNEQFF
TRBJ1-1,few,-,TRBV7-2,TGTGCCAGCAGCCTACGATACATGAACACTGAAGCTTTCTTT,CASSLRYMNTEAFF
TRBJ1-2,few,TRBD1,TRBV30,TGTGCCTGGACTCGGACAGGGGGTGGCTACACCTTC,CAWTRTGGGYTF
TRBJ1-5,few,TRBD1,TRBV12-3/TRBV12-4,TGTGCCAGCAGCCGGGGGGACAGGAGCGATTTT,CASSRGDRSDF
TRBJ2-7,-,-,TRBV20-1,TGCAGTGCTACTAATGGACTTGGTACCTACGAGCAGTACTTC,CSATNGLGTYEQYF
TRBJ2-1,many,-,TRBV7-2,TGTGCCAGCAGCTCAGGACTTGTCGGAGGAAATGAGCAGTTCTTC,CASSSGLVGGNEQFF
TRBJ2-3,-,TRBD1,TRBV5-1,TGCGCCAGCAGCTGGGACAGCCTCACAGATACGCAGTATTTT,CASSWDSLTDTQYF
TRBJ1-4,-,-,TRBV5-6,TGTGCCAGCAGCTTGGGTACCAGGCGAGGTGAAAAACTGTTTTTT,CASSLGTRRGEKLFF
TRBJ2-1,few,-,TRBV18,TGTGCCAGCTCTCACGCCCCTCGGGAGTACAATGAGCAGTTCTTC,CASSHAPREYNEQFF
TRBJ2-7,-,TRBD1,TRBV29-1,TGCAGCAGGGGGCTTTCCGACGAGCAGTACTTC,CSRGLSDEQYF
TRBJ2-1,few,-,TRBV15,TGTGCCACCAGCAGCTCAGGCTCCTACAATGAGCAGTTCTTC,CATSSSGSYNEQFF
TRBJ1-2,-,-,TRBV4-1,TGCGCCAGCAGCCAAGATTGGTCAGGGCGCGGCTACACCTTC,CASSQDWSGRGYTF
TRBJ1-1,-,-,TRBV29-1,TGCAGCGTTGTGGGACTCCAGAACACTGAAGCTTTCTTT,CSVVGLQNTEAFF
TRBJ2-3,-,TRBD1,TRBV5-1,TGCGCCAGCAGCCCTGACAGGGTTTCAGATACGCAGTATTTT,CASSPDRVSDTQYF
TRBJ2-5,few,TRBD2,TRBV5-1,TGCGCCAGCAGCTTGATGGCTAGCGGGCAAGAGACCCAGTACTTC,CASSLMASGQETQYF
TRBJ2-3,-,TRBD2,TRBV7-2,TGTGCCAGCAGCCCGCCCGGGCTAGCGGGAGGTCCTAGCACAGATACGCAGTATTTT,CASSPPGLAGGPSTDTQYF
TRBJ2-1,few,-,TRBV7-2,TGTGCCAGCAGCTTATGGGGCAGGAATGAGCAGTTCTTC,CASSLWGRNEQFF
TRBJ2-1,few,-,TRBV20-1,TGCAGTGCTGAGGATGATGAGCAGTTCTTC,CSAEDDEQFF
TRBJ2-7,few,TRBD2,TRBV20-1,TGCAGTGCAAAAACTAGCGGGAGCCCATCCTACGAGCAGTACTTC,CSAKTSGSPSYEQYF
TRBJ2-7,-,-,TRBV30,TGTGCCTGGAGTGTCGGAGGGGCCTACGAGCAGTACTTC,CAWSVGGAYEQYF
TRBJ1-5,-,-,TRBV5-1,TGCGCCAGCAGCCTGGGGGACTCGGGGCAGCCCCAGCATTTT,CASSLGDSGQPQHF
TRBJ2-1,many,TRBD2,TRBV11-3,TGTGCCAGCAGCTTAGAACTAGCGGGAGACAATGAGCAGTTCTTC,CASSLELAGDNEQFF
TRBJ2-1,few,TRBD2,TRBV7-9,TGTGCCAGCAGCCCGGGACTAGCGGGAGTTGATGAGCAGTTCTTC,CASSPGLAGVDEQFF
TRBJ2-1,many,TRBD2,TRBV7-2,TGTGCCAGCAGCTTGGGACTAGCGGGAAGGAATGAGCAGTTCTTC,CASSLGLAGRNEQFF
TRBJ2-5,few,TRBD1,TRBV7-8,TGTGCCAGCAGCCTAACGGGACAGGGGGCGATGGAGACCCAGTACTTC,CASSLTGQGAMETQYF
TRBJ1-1,few,TRBD1,TRBV20-1,TGCAGTGCGAGTCCATGGGACAGGGGCCTGAACACTGAAGCTTTCTTT,CSASPWDRGLNTEAFF
TRBJ1-1,-,-,TRBV19,TGTGCCAGTAGTCCCTGGACAATCAGGATTAGTGCTGAAGCTTTCTTT,CASSPWTIRISAEAFF
TRBJ1-1,-,TRBD1,TRBV6-5,TGTGCCAGCACCTTTGGACAGGGGAACACTGAAGCTTTCTTT,CASTFGQGNTEAFF
TRBJ2-2,-,-,TRBV4-2,TGTGCCAGCAGCCAAGTGGGGTATACCGGGGAGCTGTTTTTT,CASSQVGYTGELFF
TRBJ2-1,few,-,TRBV7-3,TGTGCCAGCACCTTCGACAGGAGCTCCTACAATGAGCAGTTCTTC,CASTFDRSSYNEQFF
TRBJ2-1,many,-,TRBV3-1,TGTGCCAGCAGCCAAGATCGAGTTAGCGGCGATGAGCAGTTCTTC,CASSQDRVSGDEQFF
TRBJ1-1,-,TRBD1,TRBV9,TGTGCCAGCAGCGGAGGCGGGACAGGGAACACTGAAGCTTTCTTT,CASSGGGTGNTEAFF
TRBJ2-7,many,-,TRBV12-3/TRBV12-4,TGTGCCAGCAGCTATGGGACCTACGAGCAGTACTTC,CASSYGTYEQYF
TRBJ1-2,-,-,TRBV7-9,TGTGCCAGCAGCGCCGGTGGCAGGCCCCTCTATGGCTACACCTTC,CASSAGGRPLYGYTF
TRBJ1-5,once,TRBD1,TRBV3-1,TGTGCCAGCAGCCAAGACAGGACAGGACGTAGCAATCAGCCCCAGCATTTT,CASSQDRTGRSNQPQHF
TRBJ2-7,-,-,TRBV4-2,TGTGCCAGCAGCCAAGAAAGGGGCGGCTTCTACGAGCAGTACTTC,CASSQERGGFYEQYF
TRBJ2-7,few,-,TRBV29-1,TGCAGCGTTGAAGATGGAGACAGCTCCTACGAGCAGTACTTC,CSVEDGDSSYEQYF
TRBJ1-1,-,-,TRBV5-1,TGCGCCAGCAGCTTGGCCGTCGGGGACACTGAAGCTTTCTTT,CASSLAVGDTEAFF
TRBJ1-1,-,-,TRBV6-1,TGTGCCAGCAGCGATATTGACGTAGGGAGTGAAGCTTTCTTT,CASSDIDVGSEAFF
TRBJ2-5,few,-,TRBV5-1,TGCGCCAGCAGCTTGGACAGGCCACTAGGCGAGACCCAGTACTTC,CASSLDRPLGETQYF